The 5 T cell receptor beta chains presented below share a single source sample, sequenced in a study of T cells in Graves' hyperthyroidism and ophthalmopathy (dated by TCRdb to about 2019). The protocol used for the library was multiplex PCR. The instrument was an Illumina HiSeq 2000. TCR beta CDR3 regions were amplified from RNA transcripts. The TCR CDR3 was subjected to a first round of RT-PCR using the HTBI primer set and the Qiagen OneStep RT-PCR kit. Using fastp trimming at Q25 and MiXCR clonotype assembly, TCRdb reanalyzed the public sequencing data and kept in-frame beta chains. Rows matching on CDR3 protein sequence are summarized as one entry with the most common DNA and genes. The sample contains approximately 95,000 distinct CDR3 sequences, roughly 37% of them found a single time. The ten largest clones take up 10% to 13% of the sample. The sample consisted of peripheral blood or thyroid tissue (not recorded which). These receptors all stem from a woman aged 25 to 39 with Graves' hyperthyroidism.

The rearrangement uses TRBV7-9 and TRBJ2-3; TRBD2 matches 7 bases. V trimming: 3 bases; J trimming: 6 bases; junction bases outside the gene matches: 3. The CDR3 totals 13 residues. The germline V gene has CDR1 SEHNR and CDR2 FQNEAQ (reference sequence). The CDR3 protein is CASSLCGSDTQYF. DNA of the CDR3: TGTGCCAGCAGCTTGTGCGGGAGTGATACGCAGTATTTT. Based on the CDR3 plus reference TRBV7-9 and TRBJ2-3, the full variable domain is DTGVSQNPRHKITKRGQNVTFRCDPISEHNRLYWYRQTLGQGPEFLTYFQNEAQLEKSRLLSDRFSAERPKGSFSTLEIQRTEQGDSAMYLCASSLCGSDTQYFGPGTRLTVL.

Concerning this clonotype: Compared with germline, one end of the junction differs, possibly owing to a read error. The chain couples TRBV6-5 to TRBJ1-3, with D perhaps matching TRBD1 (6 bases). CDR1 is MNHEY, CDR2 SVGAGI, per germline. The CDR3 covers 13 residues. As DNA, the CDR3 is TGTGCCAGCAGTTCAGGGGTGTTGGGCACCTTATACTTT. Its translation is CASSSGVLGTLYF.

In regard to this clonotype: A much larger clone lies one base from this, so it may be a read error. The rearrangement uses TRBV20-1 and TRBJ1-5, with 9 bases identical to TRBD1. Trimming at V came to 1 base and at J to 6 bases, leaving 7 bases not matched to a gene. Looked up from germline, CDR1 is DFQATT and CDR2 is SNEGSKA (reference sequence). The CDR3 spans 15 residues. The CDR3 reads CSARVPGQGGQPQHF. CDR3 nucleotide sequence: TGCAGTGCTAGAGTCCCGGGACAGGGTGGTCAGCCCCAGCATTTT.

This clonotype is labeled as medium-sized (0.01 to 0.1%). The CDR3 nucleotides read TGTGCCAGCTCGGGGACTAGCGTCCTCTCTGGGGCCAACGTCCTGACTTTC. Translation gives CASSGTSVLSGANVLTF. The chain has TRBV7-8 and TRBJ2-6; 10 bases line up with TRBD2. This CDR3 spans 17 amino acids. CDR1 SGHVS and CDR2 FQNEAQ come from the germline V gene. With 8 bases clipped from V and 0 bases from J, the junction kept 7 bases outside the gene matches.

V gene TRBV10-1 combines with J gene TRBJ2-7; TRBD2 agrees at 10 bases. From germline, CDR1 is WNHNN and CDR2 SYGVQD (reference sequence). V lost 6 bases to trimming and J lost 2 bases; unmatched junction nucleotides: 13. This CDR3 has 17 residues. DNA of the CDR3: TGCGCCAGCAGGGCTAGCGGGAGTGATTCTAGCCCCTACGAGCAGTACTTC. Translated: CASRASGSDSSPYEQYF.